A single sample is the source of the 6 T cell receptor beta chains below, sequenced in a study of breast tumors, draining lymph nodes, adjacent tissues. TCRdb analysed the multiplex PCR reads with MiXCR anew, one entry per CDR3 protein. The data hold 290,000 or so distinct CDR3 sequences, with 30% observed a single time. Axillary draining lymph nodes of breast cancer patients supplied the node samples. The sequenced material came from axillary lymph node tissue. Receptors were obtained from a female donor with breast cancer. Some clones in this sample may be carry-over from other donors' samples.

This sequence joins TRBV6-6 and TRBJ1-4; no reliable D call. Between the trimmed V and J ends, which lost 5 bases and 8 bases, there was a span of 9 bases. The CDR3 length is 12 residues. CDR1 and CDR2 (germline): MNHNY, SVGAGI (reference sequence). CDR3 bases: TGTGCCAGCAGTACCCGTGGGGAAAAACTGTTTTTT. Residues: CASSTRGEKLFF.

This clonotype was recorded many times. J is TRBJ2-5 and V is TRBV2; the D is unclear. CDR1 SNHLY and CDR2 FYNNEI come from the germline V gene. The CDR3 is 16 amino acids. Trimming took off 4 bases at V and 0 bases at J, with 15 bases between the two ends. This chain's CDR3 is CASSGGPDKYQETQYF. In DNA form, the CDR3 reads TGTGCCAGCAGTGGGGGTCCAGATAAGTACCAAGAGACCCAGTACTTC.

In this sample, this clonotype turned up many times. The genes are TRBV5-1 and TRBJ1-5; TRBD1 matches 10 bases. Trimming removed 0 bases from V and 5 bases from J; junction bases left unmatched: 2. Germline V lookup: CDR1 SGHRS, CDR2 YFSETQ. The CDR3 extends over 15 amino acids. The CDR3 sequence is CASSLDGTGDQPQHF. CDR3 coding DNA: TGCGCCAGCAGCTTGGACGGGACAGGGGATCAGCCCCAGCATTTT.

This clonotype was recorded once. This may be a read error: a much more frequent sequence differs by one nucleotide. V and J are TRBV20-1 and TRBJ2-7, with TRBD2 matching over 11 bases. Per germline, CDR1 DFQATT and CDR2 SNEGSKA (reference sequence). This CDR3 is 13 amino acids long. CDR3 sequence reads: CGARLAGIYEQYF. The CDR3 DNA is TGCGGTGCCCGACTAGCGGGGATATACGAGCAGTACTTC.

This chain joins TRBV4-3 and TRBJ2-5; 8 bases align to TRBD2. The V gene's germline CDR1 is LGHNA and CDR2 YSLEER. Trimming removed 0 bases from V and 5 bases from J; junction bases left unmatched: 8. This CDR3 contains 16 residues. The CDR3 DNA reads TGCGCCAGCAGCCAAGATTGGCGGGAGGATTATGAGACCCAGTACTTC. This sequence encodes CASSQDWREDYETQYF.

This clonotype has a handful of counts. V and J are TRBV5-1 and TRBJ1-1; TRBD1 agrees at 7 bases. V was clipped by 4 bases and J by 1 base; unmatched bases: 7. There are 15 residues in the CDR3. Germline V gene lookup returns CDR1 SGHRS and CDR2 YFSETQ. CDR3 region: CASSRTGQENTEAFF. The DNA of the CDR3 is TGCGCCAGCAGCCGCACCGGACAGGAGAACACTGAAGCTTTCTTT.